Below, 18 T cell receptor beta chains from the same sample are listed, as sequenced in a study of CD8+CD57+ T cells in acquired aplastic anemia. Using genomic DNA as the template, TCR beta VDJ and CDR3 profiling was carried out. Each CDR3 protein gets one entry after TCRdb re-called the reads with MiXCR. The data hold about 270,000 distinct CDR3 sequences, with roughly 50% observed a single time. Source material: sorted CD4+, CD8+, or CD8+CD57+ T cells (not recorded which) from PBMCs. These receptors all stem from a human donor with severe aplastic anemia or a healthy control (not recorded which).

The chain employs TRBV9 and TRBJ1-1; D perhaps matches TRBD1 (5 bases). Trimming stripped 1 base from V and 4 bases from J, with 8 bases between. The CDR3 length is 13 residues. Germline V CDR1 and CDR2: SGDLS, YYNGEE. CDR3 loop: CASSVTGVTEAFF. The CDR3 nucleotides are TGTGCCAGCAGCGTAACGGGGGTCACTGAAGCTTTCTTT.

This clonotype was found many times. The genes are TRBV12-3 or TRBV12-4 and TRBJ2-7; D is perhaps TRBD2 (6 bases). Trimming cost V 3 bases and J 4 bases, with 13 bases left between them. CDR3 size: 14 residues. The CDR3 region has the DNA TGTGCCAGCAGTTTGGATGTGGGGGGTTACGAGCAGTACTTC. Its translation: CASSLDVGGYEQYF.

The V call is TRBV7-9, the J call TRBJ2-5; a weak D match, TRBD1 (5 bases). Germline V gives CDR1 SEHNR, CDR2 FQNEAQ (reference sequence). This CDR3 spans 13 amino acids. V was cut by 5 bases and J by 1 base, with 8 bases left in between. This CDR3 reads CASSRTSQETQYF. The CDR3 coding sequence is TGTGCCAGCAGCAGGACAAGCCAAGAGACCCAGTACTTC.

This clonotype was counted many times. The genes are TRBV7-9 and TRBJ1-5, with a possible D match to TRBD1 (6 bases). V lost 2 bases, J lost 5 bases, and 7 bases lay in between. Germline-derived CDR1 and CDR2 are SEHNR and FQNEAQ (reference sequence). The CDR3 runs to 13 residues. In DNA form, the CDR3 reads TGTGCCAGCAGCTTAAAGGGGGATCAGCCCCAGCATTTT. Translation gives CASSLKGDQPQHF. The full variable domain, rest sourced from reference TRBV7-9 and TRBJ1-5, is DTGVSQNPRHKITKRGQNVTFRCDPISEHNRLYWYRQTLGQGPEFLTYFQNEAQLEKSRLLSDRFSAERPKGSFSTLEIQRTEQGDSAMYLCASSLKGDQPQHFGDGTRLSIL.

Note on this clonotype: Because the CDR3 is missing its conserved closing phenylalanine or tryptophan, this is likely a read error. This chain joins TRBV7-2 and TRBJ2-7; D ambiguous. CDR1 is SGHTA and CDR2 is FQGNSA in the germline V gene. This CDR3 comprises 18 residues. The V end was cut by 7 bases, the J end by 0 bases, with 25 bases between. The CDR3 is CASIPPRRTGPSSYEQYS. The CDR3 DNA reads as TGTGCCAGCATCCCGCCCCGAAGGACGGGCCCCAGCTCCTACGAGCAGTACTCC.

As regards this clonotype: No conserved phenylalanine or tryptophan ends this CDR3, so it is likely a read error. The rearrangement links TRBV15 to TRBJ1-1; D call uncertain. The CDR3 is 15 amino acids. Germline-derived CDR1 and CDR2 are LNHNV and YYDKDF (reference sequence). CDR3 sequence: CATSSSGSGNTVAFS. In DNA, the CDR3 is TGTGCCACCAGCAGCTCCGGGTCGGGGAACACTGTAGCTTTCTCT.

The chain employs TRBV5-8 and TRBJ2-7; D is possibly TRBD1 or TRBD2 (5 bases each). Between the trimmed V and J ends, which lost 5 bases and 7 bases, there was a span of 22 bases. The germline CDR1 and CDR2 sequences are SGHTS and YDEGEE. The length of the CDR3 is 15 residues. The CDR3 sequence is CASRPVGAASIEQYF. For the CDR3, the DNA is TGTGCCAGCAGGCCGGTCGGGGCTGCATCTATTGAGCAGTACTTC.

This chain connects TRBV7-8 to TRBJ2-7; weak D call: TRBD2 (5 bases). Looked up from germline, CDR1 is SGHVS and CDR2 is FQNEAQ. CDR3 size: 11 residues. Trimming removed 5 bases from V and 9 bases from J, with 11 bases in between. The CDR3 bases are TGTGCCAGCAGCGGGGAGTCGGGGCAGTACTTC. Its translation is CASSGESGQYF.

The chain employs TRBV7-3 and TRBJ2-2; 8 bases map to TRBD2. V was clipped by 2 bases and J by 6 bases; unmatched bases: 8. This CDR3 contains 16 residues. The germline V gene encodes CDR1 SGHTA and CDR2 FQGTGA. CDR3 DNA: TGTGCCAGCAGCTTACTTCCAGCGGGGGCGGCCGGGGAGCTGTTTTTT. It codes for CASSLLPAGAAGELFF.

A remark on this clonotype: One junction end disagrees with the germline gene, perhaps due to a read error. The chain is built from TRBV9 and TRBJ2-7; a possible D gene is TRBD2 (6 bases). Germline V gene data show CDR1 as SGDLS and CDR2 as YYNGEE. The CDR3 has 15 residues. This CDR3 is CASSPYSGEESEQYF. In nucleotides, the CDR3 is TGCGCCAGCAGCCCTTACTCGGGAGAGGAGAGCGAGCAGTACTTC.

The rearrangement links TRBV6-1 to TRBJ2-5; 9 nucleotides match TRBD2. V was clipped by 4 bases and J by 5 bases; unmatched bases: 5. Germline lookup yields CDR1 MNHNS and CDR2 SASEGT. This CDR3 comprises 14 residues. CDR3 nucleotide sequence: TGTGCCAGCAGTGGGGGCGGGGGGGCTGAGACCCAGTACTTC. It is translated as CASSGGGGAETQYF.

CDR3 loop: CAINDRGDRDGETQYF. The CDR3 DNA reads TGTGCCATCAACGACAGGGGCGACCGTGACGGGGAGACCCAGTACTTC. The chain uses TRBV10-3 and TRBJ2-5; 8 bases match TRBD1. The CDR3 totals 16 residues. Trimming at V came to 7 bases and at J to 5 bases, leaving 15 bases not matched to a gene. Germline loops: CDR1 ENHRY, CDR2 SYGVKD.

This clonotype was seen at least ten times. The rearrangement links TRBV7-9 to TRBJ1-2; D remains unclear. This CDR3 has 14 residues. Looked up from germline, CDR1 is SEHNR and CDR2 is FQNEAQ (reference sequence). The ends were cut back, 4 bases at V and 0 bases at J, with 9 bases in the middle. The chain's CDR3 is CASSSELANYGYTF. CDR3 sequence (DNA): TGTGCCAGCAGCTCAGAATTAGCTAACTATGGCTACACCTTC.

V usage is TRBV11-1 and J usage is TRBJ2-1, with TRBD2 identical over 7 bases. The V and J ends lost 3 bases and 7 bases, in that order; junction bases with no gene match: 12. This CDR3 region has 16 residues. Per the germline V gene, CDR1 is SGHAT and CDR2 is FQDESV (reference sequence). CDR3 DNA sequence: TGTGCCAGCAGCTTTGCGGCGGGAGTGGTTTCGAATGAGCAGTTCTTC. It specifies CASSFAAGVVSNEQFF.

V is TRBV19 and J is TRBJ1-5; tentative D call: TRBD1 (5 bases). CDR3 length equals 13 residues. CDR1 and CDR2 from the germline V gene are LNHDA and SQIVND (reference sequence). V lost 7 bases and J 6 bases, leaving 13 bases between the germline ends. In DNA, the CDR3 is TGTGCCAGTACAAAGGGGATACCTCAGCCCCAGCATTTT. Translation gives CASTKGIPQPQHF.

The chain joins TRBV20-1 to TRBJ2-1, with a possible D match to TRBD1 (5 bases). Trimming stripped 6 bases from V and 5 bases from J, with 14 bases between. The CDR3 runs to 13 residues. Per the germline V gene, CDR1 is DFQATT and CDR2 is SNEGSKA (reference sequence). The CDR3 spells CSAKMGRHNEQFF. DNA of the CDR3: TGCAGTGCCAAAATGGGGCGTCACAATGAGCAGTTCTTC.

Only a few counts were recorded for this clonotype. The chain recombines TRBV2 with TRBJ2-1; D is unresolved. The germline V gene has CDR1 SNHLY and CDR2 FYNNEI. The CDR3 covers 12 residues. Trimming pared 1 base from V and 9 bases from J, leaving 7 bases between. CDR3 residues: CASSEDPREQFF. CDR3 in DNA: TGTGCCAGCAGTGAAGATCCCCGTGAGCAGTTCTTC.

Turning to this clonotype: This clone may be a read error of a much larger clone one base away. The J gene is TRBJ1-2, the V gene TRBV12-3 or TRBV12-4, with D unclear. The CDR3 runs 14 residues. As DNA, the CDR3 is TGTGCCAGCAGCAAAAGTTCTGGAAACTATGGCTACGCCTTC. Translation gives CASSKSSGNYGYAF.